This entry describes one TCR beta chain. Its antigen is still unknown. The source of the sample is a study of T cell responses to AZD1222 COVID-19 vaccine. Study outcomes and limitations: The sample set comprised mostly white British donors with more females, and clonal diversity was possibly underestimated. Baseline seropositivity occurred in only a handful of AZD1222 recipients. The study sampled repertoires only after the peak T cell response. Increases in Spike-specific TCR breadth and depth were seen after two AZD1222 doses.

Germline V CDR1 and CDR2: SGHDT, YYEEEE. The CDR3 is 14 residues long. Deletions cut 4 bases from V and 4 bases from J, with 14 bases between. TCRdb keeps only in-frame clones here, not all; method: immunoSEQ multiplex PCR. The repertoire holds 150,000 to 200,000 clones, with 80% to 95% as singletons. The material was peripheral blood, obtained on day 0 of AZD1222 vaccination. This chain joins TRBV5-6 and TRBJ1-1; D uncertain. The TCR sequence derives from an adult in good health. Written as DNA, the CDR3 is TGTGCCAGCAGCCCGGACTTGGGCAGCACTGAAGCTTTCTTT. The encoded protein is CASSPDLGSTEAFF.